This entry lists 21 T cell receptor beta chains sequenced from one sample in a study of vaccination effects on CD4 cells after COVID-19. What these receptors recognize is not known. Sequencing was performed with immunoSEQ multiplex PCR; in TCRdb, only in-frame clones are kept and a portion is missing. The repertoire holds 55,000 to 75,000 clones, with around 77% as singletons. Peptide-pool stimulation followed by sequencing identified expanded antigen-specific CD4+ clonotypes in the ViraFEST assay. Investigators separated out CD4+ T cells once approximately 10 days of culture had passed. Previously uninfected by SARS-CoV-2, the vaccine recipients also showed negative nucleocapsid antibodies. Sequencing used CD4+ T cells from PBMCs cultured with HCoV-NL63 spike peptides, obtained before COVID-19 vaccination. Every receptor here comes from a human donor who received a COVID-19 vaccine.

The rearrangement links TRBV9 to TRBJ1-3, with TRBD1 matching over 7 bases. Trimming took 2 bases from V and 0 from J; bases not matched to a gene: 11. The CDR3 contains 18 residues. From germline, CDR1 is SGDLS and CDR2 YYNGEE. The CDR3 DNA is TGTGCCAGCAGCGTGAGAGGCGGGACAGACTTCTCTGGAAACACCATATATTTT. Its translation: CASSVRGGTDFSGNTIYF.

V and J are TRBV11-3 and TRBJ2-1; a weak D match, TRBD1 (6 bases). This CDR3 is 13 amino acids long. In germline, CDR1 is SGHNT, CDR2 YENEEA. Trimming stripped 5 bases from V and 4 bases from J, with 9 bases between. Here the CDR3 DNA reads TGTGCCAGCAGCCCAGACAGGTACAATGAGCAGTTCTTC. Translating it yields CASSPDRYNEQFF.

The chain combines TRBV6-5 with TRBJ1-1, with 7 positions matching TRBD1. Trimming cost V 5 bases and J 11 bases; bases outside gene matches: 8. The CDR3 extends over 12 amino acids. CDR1 and CDR2 (germline): MNHEY, SVGAGI. The CDR3 DNA follows: TGTGCCAGCAGTCCCGGACAGGCGGCTGCTTTCTTT. Translating gives CASSPGQAAAFF.

The CDR3 DNA is TGTGCCAGCACCTCGGGCGTTAGAGGTCAGCCCCAGCATTTT. Encoded protein: CASTSGVRGQPQHF. V gene TRBV6-5 combines with J gene TRBJ1-5; unclear D gene. Between the trimmed V and J ends, which lost 7 bases and 6 bases, there was a span of 16 bases. The CDR3 sequence is 14 residues long. The germline CDR1 and CDR2 sequences are MNHEY and SVGAGI.

The chain uses TRBV19 and TRBJ1-2; TRBD1 matches at 10 bases. Germline V gene sequence: CDR1 LNHDA, CDR2 SQIVND (reference sequence). This CDR3 region has 17 residues. V was pared by 4 bases and J by 2 bases, with 10 bases of the junction left unmatched. In nucleotides, the CDR3 is TGTGCCAGTAGTACCCGGGACAGGGGCTACTGGAACTATGGCTACACCTTC. Its protein is CASSTRDRGYWNYGYTF.

This clone occurred a few times. Other DNA sequences within the sample encode an identical CDR3. The chain combines TRBV5-1 with TRBJ1-4; D is ambiguous. Germline-derived CDR1 and CDR2 are SGHRS and YFSETQ. CDR3 length: 14 amino acids. Trimming took 4 bases from V and 0 from J, leaving 7 bases between them. The CDR3 loop reads CASSLGATNEKLFF. For the CDR3, the DNA is TGCGCCAGCAGCCTTGGGGCAACTAATGAAAAACTGTTTTTT.

The J gene is TRBJ1-5, the V gene TRBV5-5, with D unclear. Per the germline V gene, CDR1 is SGHKS and CDR2 is YYEKEE (reference sequence). The CDR3 runs to 14 residues. V lost 2 bases and J lost 0, with 6 bases in between. CDR3 loop: CASSFEGSNQPQHF. The DNA of the CDR3 is TGTGCCAGCAGCTTTGAGGGTAGCAATCAGCCCCAGCATTTT.

The genes are TRBV25-1 and TRBJ2-3; the D is unclear. Germline V CDR1 and CDR2: MGHDK, SYGVNS. The CDR3 contains 13 residues. The ends were cut back, 0 bases at V and 7 bases at J, with 8 bases in the middle. The CDR3 protein is CASSEYSGNTQYF. The CDR3 DNA is TGTGCCAGCAGTGAATATTCGGGCAATACGCAGTATTTT. Variable domain in full (rest from reference TRBV25-1 and TRBJ2-3): EADIYQTPRYLVIGTGKKITLECSQTMGHDKMYWYQQDPGMELHLIHYSYGVNSTEKGDLSSESTVSRIRTEHFPLTLESARPSHTSQYLCASSEYSGNTQYFGPGTRLTVL.

The chain couples TRBV6-5 to TRBJ2-5; 8 bases line up with TRBD1. V lost 7 bases to trimming and J lost 5 bases; unmatched junction nucleotides: 9. The CDR3 length is 14 residues. Germline values: CDR1 MNHEY, CDR2 SVGAGI. The CDR3 coding sequence is TGTGCCAGCACCGGCAGGGGGCTTCGGGAGACCCAGTACTTC. Amino acids: CASTGRGLRETQYF.

The sample holds one count of this clone. The chain joins TRBV7-2 to TRBJ2-3; 7 bases fit TRBD2. The CDR3 is 16 amino acids. V was pared by 8 bases and J by 2 bases, with 13 bases of the junction left unmatched. Germline V gene data show CDR1 as SGHTA and CDR2 as FQGNSA. CDR3 nucleotide sequence: TGTGCCAGCCATCAATCGCTGGGGGGGTACACAGATACGCAGTATTTT. It is translated as CASHQSLGGYTDTQYF. The whole variable domain, filled in from reference TRBV7-2 and TRBJ2-3, reads GAGVSQSPSNKVTEKGKDVELRCDPISGHTALYWYRQSLGQGLEFLIYFQGNSAPDKSGLPSDRFSAERTGGSVSTLTIQRTQQEDSAVYLCASHQSLGGYTDTQYFGPGTRLTVL.

The chain recombines TRBV30 with TRBJ2-1; 8 nucleotides line up with TRBD1. The CDR3 runs to 13 residues. Germline CDR1 and CDR2: GTSNPN and SVGIG (reference sequence). The J segment lost 6 bases and the V segment lost 5 bases, leaving 6 bases of the junction unmatched. CDR3 bases: TGTGCCTGGGGAGAAGACAGGGGCAATGAGCAGTTCTTC. Amino acids: CAWGEDRGNEQFF.

The chain joins TRBV5-1 to TRBJ2-5; D unclear. From germline, CDR1 is SGHRS and CDR2 YFSETQ. The CDR3 is 14 residues long. Trimming removed 0 bases at V and 5 bases at J, with 11 bases between. The CDR3 DNA reads TGCGCCAGCAGCTTGGGGAGTCCCGAGGAGACCCAGTACTTC. It translates to CASSLGSPEETQYF. Using reference TRBV5-1 and TRBJ2-5 for the parts outside the CDR3, the full variable domain is KAGVTQTPRYLIKTRGQQVTLSCSPISGHRSVSWYQQTPGQGLQFLFEYFSETQRNKGNFPGRFSGRQFSNSRSEMNVSTLELGDSALYLCASSLGSPEETQYFGPGTRLLVL.

The CDR3 bases are TGCGCCAGCAGCTTGGAGGGACTGTACAATGAGCAGTTCTTC. It codes for CASSLEGLYNEQFF. V is TRBV5-1 and J is TRBJ2-1; D perhaps matches TRBD2 (6 bases). The CDR3 contains 14 residues. The germline V gene has CDR1 SGHRS and CDR2 YFSETQ. With 0 bases removed from V and 4 bases from J, the gap between germline ends came to 8 bases.

The V gene is TRBV4-1, the J gene TRBJ1-2; D ambiguous. Trimming shortened V by 4 bases and J by 1 base, and 7 bases separated the two germline ends. This CDR3 is 13 amino acids long. CDR1 MGHRA and CDR2 YSYEKL come from the germline V gene. CDR3 nucleotides: TGCGCCAGCAGCCGAGGGAGTAACTATGGCTACACCTTC. It codes for CASSRGSNYGYTF.

J is TRBJ2-1 and V is TRBV19, with a possible D match to TRBD1 (7 bases). The germline V and J ends were trimmed by 5 bases and 8 bases, with 13 bases remaining between them. The V gene's germline CDR1 is LNHDA and CDR2 SQIVND (reference sequence). The CDR3 consists of 13 residues. CDR3 coding DNA: TGTGCCAGTAGTCAGGGGGGCAGAGATGAGCAGTTCTTC. Residues: CASSQGGRDEQFF.

The genes are TRBV24-1 and TRBJ1-2, with TRBD1 matching 11 bases. The CDR3 has 17 residues. Germline loops: CDR1 KGHDR, CDR2 SFDVKD. With V trimmed by 2 bases and J by 5 bases, 9 bases remained unmatched. The CDR3 bases are TGTGCCACCAGTGATTCCCCCGGACAGGGGGCGCGTTATGGCTACACCTTC. It specifies CATSDSPGQGARYGYTF.

This clone has just one count. This rearrangement joins TRBV19 to TRBJ2-2, with 7 bases lining up with TRBD1. J gave up 2 bases and V 3 bases, and 3 bases lay outside the gene matches. Germline V gene lookup returns CDR1 LNHDA and CDR2 SQIVND (reference sequence). CDR3 length: 15 residues. The CDR3 spells CASSMGTVNTGELFF. The CDR3, as DNA: TGTGCCAGTAGTATGGGGACAGTTAACACCGGGGAGCTGTTTTTT.

This clone was detected only once. V gene TRBV5-5 combines with J gene TRBJ1-5; the match to TRBD1 covers 9 bases. This CDR3 comprises 16 residues. Germline CDR1 SGHKS, CDR2 YYEKEE (reference sequence). V trimming: 3 bases; J trimming: 6 bases; junction bases outside the gene matches: 10. Written as DNA, the CDR3 is TGTGCCAGCAGCTGGGGTTTGGACAGGGGAGGTCAGCCCCAGCATTTT. Translation gives CASSWGLDRGGQPQHF.

V and J are TRBV6-5 and TRBJ1-4; D call uncertain. Trimming pared 0 bases from V and 4 bases from J, leaving 9 bases between. Germline V gives CDR1 MNHEY, CDR2 SVGAGI. The CDR3 length is 15 residues. In DNA, the CDR3 is TGTGCCAGCAGTTACTCTGGCAATTATAATGAAAAACTGTTTTTT. Translated, it gives CASSYSGNYNEKLFF.

The V and J genes are TRBV7-2 and TRBJ2-7; D not resolved. The germline CDR1 and CDR2 sequences are SGHTA and FQGNSA. The length of the CDR3 is 13 residues. Trimming cost V 3 bases and J 6 bases, with 12 bases left between them. The CDR3 nucleotides read TGTGCCAGCAGCTTGGGCCTAAGCGCCGAGCAGTACGTC. Amino acids: CASSLGLSAEQYV.

The chain carries TRBV12-3 or TRBV12-4 and TRBJ1-2; D is unresolved. The germline V and J ends were trimmed by 2 bases and 8 bases, with 9 bases remaining between them. The CDR3 contains 12 residues. The CDR3 coding sequence is TGTGCCAGCAGTTTACTGCGGGGAGGCTACACCTTC. Residues: CASSLLRGGYTF.